The source of this T cell receptor beta chain is a study of cytomegalovirus exposure and HLA in healthy donors. General study findings and limits: Several top significant clusters appeared, in a later analysis, to be linked to common viral pathogens. In a later analysis, an Asian-associated ancestry cluster reportedly showed fewer N-insertions than the approximately 640-donor mean.

Notes on this clone: Its antigen is currently unknown.

13 Jbeta primers and 60 Vbeta primers were used for the PCR. Repertoires were generated with immunoSEQ multiplex PCR, while TCRdb's copy carries only in-frame clones and drops some. Found here are more than 50,000 clones; the top ten clones hold about an eighth. The J segment lost 5 bases and the V segment lost 3 bases, leaving 11 bases of the junction unmatched. CDR1 SGHKS and CDR2 YYEKEE come from the germline V gene (reference sequence). The CDR3 loop spans 16 amino acids. Sequenced material: PBMCs. This chain links TRBV5-5 with TRBJ2-7; 10 bases line up with TRBD2. This TCR was recovered from a man younger than 35 in good health and CMV-seropositive. CDR3 region: CASSSPASGRGDEQYF. In nucleotides, the CDR3 is TGTGCCAGCAGCTCGCCGGCTAGCGGGAGAGGCGACGAGCAGTACTTC.